One TCR beta chain is described in this entry. This receptor's antigen is unknown. Qualities for individual bases were not recorded, and no much larger clone is one base off. Receptors were amplified or captured by the immunoSEQ multiplex PCR assay. Held by TCRdb, this immuneACCESS table contains in-frame sequences only and omits some clones. Under half of the omission traces to an unresolved V gene where checked; the cause of the rest is unknown. For this sample there are roughly 30,000 clones; about 76% appear just once. About 24% of the sample belongs to the ten largest clones. The germline V gene gives CDR1 as WSHSY and CDR2 as SAAADI. Trimming costs V 0 bases and J 7 bases, and their ends lie 13 bases apart. Taken from cysteine to phenylalanine, the CDR3 has 15 residues. The DNA shown is the 45-base CDR3, in frame from base 1. In this study, focal radiation therapy paired with CTLA-4 blockade (ipilimumab) was tested in patients who had chemo-refractory metastatic non-small-cell lung cancer.

The entry originates in a study of radiotherapy plus CTLA-4 blockade in lung cancer (dated by TCRdb to the late 2010s). With respect to the entire study: Objective responses occurred in 18% of enrolled patients, and about 30% achieved disease control.

Results the study describes overall, beyond this receptor: The strongest predictors of response were reported to be early dynamic shifts in blood T cell clones along with a rise in serum interferon-beta following radiation. TCR clones derived from tumors expanded in peripheral blood after treatment with radiotherapy and ipilimumab.

This receptor was taken from a human donor with non-small cell lung cancer that progressed on radiotherapy plus ipilimumab. The rearrangement combines TRBV10-2 with TRBJ1-5; 5 matching bases give a weak D call of TRBD1. This specimen was peripheral blood, taken from a patient treated with radiotherapy plus ipilimumab. The CDR3 amino acid sequence is: CASSESGGGGQPQHF. The DNA sequence is given as TGCGCCAGCAGTGAGTCTGGGGGGGGAGGACAGCCCCAGCATTTT.